This T cell receptor (beta chain) was documented in a study of regulatory T cells in long-lasting Graves disease. On the study more broadly: The antithyroid drugs taken by newly diagnosed Graves' patients had been used for under 3 months.

Note on this clonotype: Antigen unknown.

With iRepertoire HTBI primers and Arm-PCR of CDR3 regions, TCR beta libraries were built. TCRdb itself ran the multiplex PCR reads through MiXCR, one entry per CDR3 protein. The repertoire holds hundreds of thousands of distinct CDR3 sequences, around 17% seen once, with more than 15% in the top ten. Findings and caveats of the study: Persistent disease samples used TRBV28, TRBJ1-2 and TRBJ2-5 preferentially.

J gave up 4 bases and V 2 bases, and 6 bases lay outside the gene matches. This CDR3 region has 15 residues. Germline lookup yields CDR1 SGDLS and CDR2 YYNGEE. Indicated time point: newly diagnosed GD, antithyroid drugs for less than 3 months. The TCR library used RNA extracted from PBMCs. Tubes containing EDTA received approximately 9 milliliters of drawn peripheral blood. The sample was also reused in another study, on T cells in Graves' hyperthyroidism and ophthalmopathy.

The gene calls are TRBV9 and TRBJ1-2; 9 bases map to TRBD1. Sequenced here: peripheral blood mononuclear cells (PBMCs), sampled at new diagnosis, from a patient treated with antithyroid drugs. This TCR was recovered from a woman aged 25 to 45 with Graves disease. The CDR3 DNA reads as TGTGCCAGCAGCGTTGGCTTACAGGGGGCCTATGGCTACACCTTC. As protein: CASSVGLQGAYGYTF.